The source of this TCR beta chain is a study of cytomegalovirus exposure and HLA in healthy donors. Donors came from a validation cohort of 95 to 150 subjects, distinct from the first 666-subject cohort. This CDR3 comprises 16 residues. V was pared by 5 bases and J by 4 bases, with 21 bases between. Germline V gene data show CDR1 as MNHEY and CDR2 as SMNVEV (reference sequence). Measured with immunoSEQ multiplex PCR; TCRdb has only the in-frame clones, and not every one. The sample holds about 160,000 clones; nearly 90% are singletons and the top ten take over 4%. The source is a man between 18 and 35 years old in good health and CMV-seropositive. The J gene is TRBJ2-7, the V gene TRBV27; possibly TRBD2 for D (6 bases). The source material was PBMCs. CDR3: CASSETGTSARYEQYF. The DNA for the CDR3 is TGTGCCAGCAGTGAAACCGGGACTTCGGCACGGTACGAGCAGTACTTC.